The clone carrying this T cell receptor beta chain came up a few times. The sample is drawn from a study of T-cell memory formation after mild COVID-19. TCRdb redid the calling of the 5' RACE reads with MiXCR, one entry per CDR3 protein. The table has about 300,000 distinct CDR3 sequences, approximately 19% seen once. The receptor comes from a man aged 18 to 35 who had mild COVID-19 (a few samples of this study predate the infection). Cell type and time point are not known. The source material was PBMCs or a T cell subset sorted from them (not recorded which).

CDR3 sequence (DNA): TGTGCCAGCAGTTTACTCTGGGGGGAGGAAAAACTGTTTTTT. Translated: CASSLLWGEEKLFF. The chain joins TRBV12-3 or TRBV12-4 to TRBJ1-4, with D perhaps TRBD1 (5 bases). Trimming stripped 2 bases from V and 8 bases from J, with 12 bases between. This CDR3 region has 14 residues.